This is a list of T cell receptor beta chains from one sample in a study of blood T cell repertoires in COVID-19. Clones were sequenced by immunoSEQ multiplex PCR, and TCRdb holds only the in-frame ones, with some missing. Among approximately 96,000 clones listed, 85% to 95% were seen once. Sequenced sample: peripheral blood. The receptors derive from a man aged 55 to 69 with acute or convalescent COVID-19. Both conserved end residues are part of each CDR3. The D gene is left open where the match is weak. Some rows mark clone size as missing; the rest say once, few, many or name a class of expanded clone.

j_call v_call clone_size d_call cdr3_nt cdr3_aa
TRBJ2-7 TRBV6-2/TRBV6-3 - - TGTGCCAGCAGTCCCCGGGGGGCTTACGAGCAGTACTTC CASSPRGAYEQYF
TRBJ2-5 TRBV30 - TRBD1 TGTGCCTGGAGGGGGACAGGGCAAGAGACCCAGTACTTC CAWRGTGQETQYF
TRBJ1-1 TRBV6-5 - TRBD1 TGTGCCAGCAGCCTCATGACAGGGGGCACTGAAGCTTTCTTT CASSLMTGGTEAFF
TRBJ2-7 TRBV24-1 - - TGTGCACCCAGACTCCGGGATGCCTACGAGCAGTACTTC CAPRLRDAYEQYF
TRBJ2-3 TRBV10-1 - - TGCGCCAGCAGTCCAGGTGCGGATACGCAGTATTTT CASSPGADTQYF
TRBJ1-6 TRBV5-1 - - TGCGCCAGCAGCTCCGACCAGGGGTCACCCCTCCACTTT CASSSDQGSPLHF
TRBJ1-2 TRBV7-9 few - TGTGCCAGCAGCTTAGATGGTCAGGGAATAAGTGGCTACACCTTC CASSLDGQGISGYTF
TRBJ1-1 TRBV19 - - TGTGCCAGTAGTATGTGGTATGGCAGGGAAAAAGGTGAAGCTTTCTTT CASSMWYGREKGEAFF
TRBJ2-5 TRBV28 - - TGTGCCAGCAGTTTAAGGTTGGGTGCGGTTCGGACCCAGTACTTC CASSLRLGAVRTQYF
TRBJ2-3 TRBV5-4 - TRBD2 TGTGCCAGTTCCCCCGGTCGGGGGGAGGGTGGAGATACGCAGTATTTT CASSPGRGEGGDTQYF
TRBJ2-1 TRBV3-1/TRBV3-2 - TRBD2 TGTGCCAGCAGCCAAGGGACTAGCGGGACCCTCCCAAATGAGCAGTTCTTC CASSQGTSGTLPNEQFF
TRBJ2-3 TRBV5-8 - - TGTGCCAGCAGCTCGACGGGAGAGTTAGATACGCAGTATTTT CASSSTGELDTQYF
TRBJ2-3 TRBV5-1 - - TGCGCCAGCAGCGTACTAGATTCTAGCACAGATACGCAGTATTTT CASSVLDSSTDTQYF
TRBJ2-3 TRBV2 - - TGTGCCAGCAGTGTATTCAGGGCCACAGATACGCAGTATTTT CASSVFRATDTQYF
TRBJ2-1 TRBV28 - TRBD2 TGTGCCAGCAGCCCTACATTGACTAGCGGGGGCAATGAGCAGTTCTTC CASSPTLTSGGNEQFF
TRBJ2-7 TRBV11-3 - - TGTGCCGTCCTCCGATGTCGGCCGGGATCCTACGAGCAGTACTTC CAVLRCRPGSYEQYF
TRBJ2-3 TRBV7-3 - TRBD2 TGTGCCAGCAGCTTAGGGCTAGCGGGAGTAGATACGCAGTATTTT CASSLGLAGVDTQYF
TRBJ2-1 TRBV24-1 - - TGTGCCACCAGTGATCTACTGGGGGGCAATGAGCAGTTCTTC CATSDLLGGNEQFF
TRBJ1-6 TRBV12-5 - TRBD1 TGTGCTAGTGGGTATGGGGACAGAAATTCACCCCTCCACTTT CASGYGDRNSPLHF
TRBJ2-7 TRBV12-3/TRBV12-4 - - TGTGCCAGCAGTTTAGCCTATACCTACGAGCAGTACTTC CASSLAYTYEQYF
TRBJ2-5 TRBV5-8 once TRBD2 TGTGCCAGCAGCGTGCCCCTAGCGGGAGGGCCTTGGGAGACCCAGTACTTC CASSVPLAGGPWETQYF
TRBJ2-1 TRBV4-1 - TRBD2 TGCGCCAGCAGCCCTCTAGCGGGAGGAACCTACAATGAGCAGTTCTTC CASSPLAGGTYNEQFF
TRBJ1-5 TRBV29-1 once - TGCAGCGTTGAACCCCGGGGGACCGCGGGGAAGCCCCAGCATTTT CSVEPRGTAGKPQHF
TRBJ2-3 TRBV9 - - TGTGCCAGCAGCCCCCAGACAGGCCCCGGCACAGATACGCAGTATTTT CASSPQTGPGTDTQYF
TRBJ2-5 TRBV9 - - TGTGCCAGCAGCGTAGATTGGGGGAGGTTTCAAGAGACCCAGTACTTC CASSVDWGRFQETQYF
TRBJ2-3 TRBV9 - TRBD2 TGTGCCAGCAGCACTCAGACTAGCGCAGATACGCAGTATTTT CASSTQTSADTQYF
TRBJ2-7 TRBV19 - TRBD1 TGTGCCAGTACCGCGTTGGGACAGGGCCTTGTGGAGCAGTACTTC CASTALGQGLVEQYF
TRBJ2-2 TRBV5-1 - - TGCGCCAGCAGCTTAAGTCAGGGCCGGACCGGGGAGCTGTTTTTT CASSLSQGRTGELFF
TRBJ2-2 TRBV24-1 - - TGTGCCACCAGTGATTTAATATTCCGGTGTACGGTTACCGGGGAGCTGTTTTTT CATSDLIFRCTVTGELFF
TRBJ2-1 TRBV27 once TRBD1 TGTGCCAGCAGCCGGGACAGTTACAATGATTTCAGCGGACAGTTCTTC CASSRDSYNDFSGQFF
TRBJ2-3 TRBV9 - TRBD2 TGTGCCAGCAGCCACGGTGGGGCGGGAGCGACAGATACGCAGTATTTT CASSHGGAGATDTQYF
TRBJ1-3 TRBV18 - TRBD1 TGTGCCAGCTCACCATCAGCAGGGGGAGGCTCTGGAAACACCATATATTTT CASSPSAGGGSGNTIYF
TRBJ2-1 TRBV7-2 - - TGTGCCAGCAGCTTAGCTATAGGAGGCAGCTCCTACAATGAGCAGTTCTTC CASSLAIGGSSYNEQFF
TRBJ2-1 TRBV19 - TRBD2 TGTGCCAGTAGTATAACCGGGACTAGCGGGGGTTTCAATGAGCAGTTCTTC CASSITGTSGGFNEQFF
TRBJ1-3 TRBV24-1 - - TGTGCCACCAGTACGGTCTCTGGAAACACCATATATTTT CATSTVSGNTIYF
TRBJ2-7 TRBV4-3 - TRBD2 TGCGCCAGCAGCCAAGAACAGGGGACTAGCGGGATATACGAGCAGTACTTC CASSQEQGTSGIYEQYF